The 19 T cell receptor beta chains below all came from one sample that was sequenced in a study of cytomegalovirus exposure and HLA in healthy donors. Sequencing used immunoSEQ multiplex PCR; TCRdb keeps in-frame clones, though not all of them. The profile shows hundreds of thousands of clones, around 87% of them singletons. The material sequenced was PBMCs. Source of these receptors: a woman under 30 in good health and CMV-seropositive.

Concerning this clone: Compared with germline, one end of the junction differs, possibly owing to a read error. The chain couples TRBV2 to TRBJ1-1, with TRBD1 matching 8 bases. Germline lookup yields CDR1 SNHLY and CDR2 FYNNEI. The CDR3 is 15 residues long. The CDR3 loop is CAGRGLAGPVAEAFF. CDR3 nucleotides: TGTGCCGGCAGGGGGCTGGCCGGGCCGGTGGCTGAAGCTTTCTTT.

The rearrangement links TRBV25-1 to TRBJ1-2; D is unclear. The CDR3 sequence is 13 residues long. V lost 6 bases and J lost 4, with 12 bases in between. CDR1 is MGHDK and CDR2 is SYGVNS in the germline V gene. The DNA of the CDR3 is TGTGCCAGCAGCCAAAACAGCTTCTATGGCTACACCTTC. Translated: CASSQNSFYGYTF.

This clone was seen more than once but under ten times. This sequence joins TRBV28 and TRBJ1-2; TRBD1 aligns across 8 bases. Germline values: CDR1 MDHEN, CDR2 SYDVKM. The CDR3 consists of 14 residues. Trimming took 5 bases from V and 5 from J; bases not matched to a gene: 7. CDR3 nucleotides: TGTGCCAGCAGTCTCGGACAGGGTTCGTATGGCTACACCTTC. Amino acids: CASSLGQGSYGYTF.

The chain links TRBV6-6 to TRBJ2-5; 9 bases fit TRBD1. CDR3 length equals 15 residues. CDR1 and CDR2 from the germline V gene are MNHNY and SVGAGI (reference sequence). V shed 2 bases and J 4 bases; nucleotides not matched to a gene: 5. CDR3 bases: TGTGCCAGCAGTTACCCGGGACAGGGTCGAGAGACCCAGTACTTC. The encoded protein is CASSYPGQGRETQYF.

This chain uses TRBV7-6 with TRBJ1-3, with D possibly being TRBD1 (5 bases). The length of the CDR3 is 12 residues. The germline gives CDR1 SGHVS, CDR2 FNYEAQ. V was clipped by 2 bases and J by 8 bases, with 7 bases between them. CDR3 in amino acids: CASSLQGDTIYF. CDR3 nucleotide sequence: TGTGCCAGCAGCTTACAAGGGGACACCATATATTTT.

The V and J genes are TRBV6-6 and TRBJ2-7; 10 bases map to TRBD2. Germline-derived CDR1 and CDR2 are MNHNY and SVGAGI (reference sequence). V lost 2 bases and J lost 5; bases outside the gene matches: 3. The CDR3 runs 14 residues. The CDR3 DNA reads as TGTGCCAGCAGTTACCGTAGCGGGAGGAACGAGCAGTACTTC. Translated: CASSYRSGRNEQYF.

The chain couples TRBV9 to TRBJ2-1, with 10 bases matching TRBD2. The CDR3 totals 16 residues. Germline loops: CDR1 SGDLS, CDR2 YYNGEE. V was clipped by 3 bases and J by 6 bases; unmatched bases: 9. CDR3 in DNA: TGTGCCAGCAGCGGGAGAAGCGGGAGGGCGAGCAATGAGCAGTTCTTC. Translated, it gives CASSGRSGRASNEQFF. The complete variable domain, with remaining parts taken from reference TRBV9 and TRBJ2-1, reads DSGVTQTPKHLITATGQRVTLRCSPRSGDLSVYWYQQSLDQGLQFLIQYYNGEERAKGNILERFSAQQFPDLHSELNLSSLELGDSALYFCASSGRSGRASNEQFFGPGTRLTVL.

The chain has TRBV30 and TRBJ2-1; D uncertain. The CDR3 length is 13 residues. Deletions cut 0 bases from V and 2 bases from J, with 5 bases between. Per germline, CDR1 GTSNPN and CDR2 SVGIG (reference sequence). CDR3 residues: CAWSVLTYNEQFF. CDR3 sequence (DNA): TGTGCCTGGAGTGTACTTACCTACAATGAGCAGTTCTTC.

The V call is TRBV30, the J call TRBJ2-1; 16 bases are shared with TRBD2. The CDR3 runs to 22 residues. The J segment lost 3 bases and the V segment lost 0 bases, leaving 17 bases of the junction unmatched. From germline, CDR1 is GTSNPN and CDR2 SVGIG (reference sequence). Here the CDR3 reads CAWSVEGLGTSGRAPLYNEQFF. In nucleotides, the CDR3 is TGTGCCTGGAGTGTAGAGGGTTTAGGGACTAGCGGGAGGGCACCTCTCTACAATGAGCAGTTCTTC.

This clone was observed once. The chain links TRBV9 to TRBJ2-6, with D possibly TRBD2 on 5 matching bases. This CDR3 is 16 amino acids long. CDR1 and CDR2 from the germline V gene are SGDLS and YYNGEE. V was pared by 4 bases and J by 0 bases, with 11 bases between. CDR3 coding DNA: TGTGCCAGCAGCATCCCACGGGGCTCTGGGGCCAACGTCCTGACTTTC. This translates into CASSIPRGSGANVLTF.

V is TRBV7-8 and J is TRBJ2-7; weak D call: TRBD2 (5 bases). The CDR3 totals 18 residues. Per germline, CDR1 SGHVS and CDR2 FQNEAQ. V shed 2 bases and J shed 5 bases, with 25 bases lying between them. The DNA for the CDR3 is TGTGCCAGCAGCTTACTCGAAACCCCGCGGGTCGGTAACGACGAGCAGTACTTC. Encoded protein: CASSLLETPRVGNDEQYF.

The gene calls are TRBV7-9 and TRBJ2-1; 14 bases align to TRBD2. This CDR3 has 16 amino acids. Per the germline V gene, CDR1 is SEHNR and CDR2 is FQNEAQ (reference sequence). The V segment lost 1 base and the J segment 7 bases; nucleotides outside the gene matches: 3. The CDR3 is CASSLVTSGRVNEQFF. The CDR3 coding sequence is TGTGCCAGCAGCTTAGTGACTAGCGGGAGGGTAAATGAGCAGTTCTTC.

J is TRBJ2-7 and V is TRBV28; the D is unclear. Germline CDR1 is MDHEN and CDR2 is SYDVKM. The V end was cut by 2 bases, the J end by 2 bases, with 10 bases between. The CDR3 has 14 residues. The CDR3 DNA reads TGTGCCAGCAGTTTAGGTCAGGAAGCCTACGAGCAGTACTTC. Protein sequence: CASSLGQEAYEQYF.

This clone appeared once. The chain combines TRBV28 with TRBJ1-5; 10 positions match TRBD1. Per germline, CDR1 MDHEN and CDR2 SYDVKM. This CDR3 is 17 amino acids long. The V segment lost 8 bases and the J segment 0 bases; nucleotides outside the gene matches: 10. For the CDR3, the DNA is TGTGCCAGCTGGACGACAGGGGGCCTCTATAGCAATCAGCCCCAGCATTTT. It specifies CASWTTGGLYSNQPQHF.

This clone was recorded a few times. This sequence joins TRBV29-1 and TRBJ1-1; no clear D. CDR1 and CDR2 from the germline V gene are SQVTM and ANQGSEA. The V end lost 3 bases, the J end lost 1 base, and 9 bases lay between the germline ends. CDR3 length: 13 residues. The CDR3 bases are TGCAGCGTTGATCACCGACAGAACACTGAAGCTTTCTTT. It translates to CSVDHRQNTEAFF.

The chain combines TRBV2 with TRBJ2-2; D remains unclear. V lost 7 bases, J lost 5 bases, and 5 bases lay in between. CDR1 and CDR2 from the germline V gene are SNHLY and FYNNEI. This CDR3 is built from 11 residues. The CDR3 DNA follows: TGTGCCAGCATCGGGACCGGGGAGCTGTTTTTT. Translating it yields CASIGTGELFF.

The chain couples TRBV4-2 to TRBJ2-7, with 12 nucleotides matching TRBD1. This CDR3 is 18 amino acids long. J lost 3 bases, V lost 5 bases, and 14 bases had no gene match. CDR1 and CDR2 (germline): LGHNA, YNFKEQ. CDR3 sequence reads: CASSIGTGGTSGVYEQYF. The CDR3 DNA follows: TGTGCCAGCAGCATAGGGACAGGGGGCACTAGCGGGGTCTACGAGCAGTACTTC.

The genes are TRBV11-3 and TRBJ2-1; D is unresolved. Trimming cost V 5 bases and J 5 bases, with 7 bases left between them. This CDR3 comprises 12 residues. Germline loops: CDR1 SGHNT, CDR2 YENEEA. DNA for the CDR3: TGTGCCAGCAGCAGCCGGGACAATGAGCAGTTCTTC. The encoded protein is CASSSRDNEQFF.

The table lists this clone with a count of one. CDR3 region: CASSYSGVWRANEKLFF. In DNA, the CDR3 is TGTGCCAGCAGCTATTCCGGGGTATGGAGGGCTAATGAAAAACTGTTTTTT. The chain employs TRBV27 and TRBJ1-4; no definite D call. CDR3 length: 17 residues. The V and J ends lost 6 bases and 3 bases respectively, with 20 bases between them. Germline assignment: CDR1 MNHEY and CDR2 SMNVEV (reference sequence).